This entry features one TCR beta chain sequence. Each CDR3 protein is one row after TCRdb ran MiXCR on the RT-PCR reads. This table holds about 680,000 distinct CDR3 sequences, 14% found once. This CDR3 is 16 amino acids long. V lost 0 bases to trimming and J lost 6 bases; unmatched junction nucleotides: 5. CDR1 SGHRS and CDR2 YFSETQ come from the germline V gene. Sequenced material: memory CD4+ T cells from blood. This TCR was recovered from a female donor in good health, serving as a healthy control. This chain links TRBV5-1 with TRBJ2-1, with 11 bases matching TRBD1. CDR3 in DNA: TGCGCCAGCAGCTTGGATGGAGGGACAGGGGGCAATGAGCAGTTCTTC. The encoded protein is CASSLDGGTGGNEQFF.